The clone carrying this T cell receptor (beta chain) showed up just once. This record belongs to a study of blood T cell dynamics during melanoma immunotherapy. Study in general: Metastatic melanoma patients received first-line pembrolizumab or nivolumab plus ipilimumab.

Here immunoSEQ multiplex PCR was the method, and the copy in TCRdb shows in-frame clones only, minus some. The sample lists around 5,000 clones, more than 65% occurring once. V was pared by 6 bases and J by 10 bases, with 10 bases of the junction left unmatched. The CDR3 runs 16 residues. CDR1 and CDR2 from the germline V gene are MRHNA and SNTAGT. Time point meaning: week 3, after first cycle of checkpoint inhibitor. The TCR comes from a human donor with melanoma. The genes are TRBV6-4 and TRBJ1-6; 12 bases line up with TRBD1. The material was blood, obtained from a patient treated with checkpoint blockade. CDR3 loop: CASRDPGQGAASPLHF. DNA for the CDR3: TGTGCCAGCAGGGATCCGGGACAGGGGGCGGCCTCACCCCTCCACTTT.